Detailed here is one TCR beta chain. The data were taken from a study of blood T cell repertoires in COVID-19. Study in general: Sites in the United States, Italy and Spain provided acute and convalescent COVID-19 samples. T cells, B-cell-depleted T cells, or PBMCs supplied cDNA or gDNA.

From germline, CDR1 is MNHEY and CDR2 SVGAGI. V was cut by 2 bases and J by 6 bases, with 16 bases left in between. CDR3 length: 15 residues. A Seattle source enrolled patients during active infection and followed them longitudinally. In the authors' methods: Estimation of nucleated cell counts relied on the amplification of reference gene primers. Measured with immunoSEQ multiplex PCR; TCRdb has only the in-frame clones, and not every one. That table gives V, J and clone size, and the DNA gave D and trimming. The repertoire includes about 140,000 clones, roughly nine tenths of them detected once, and over 2% sits in the top ten.

The sequence was obtained from a human donor with COVID-19, enrolled during active disease. The donor label of this sample is uncertain. The sequencing input was peripheral blood. The V gene is TRBV6-5, the J gene TRBJ1-1; D gene uncertain. The CDR3 sequence: CASSYTSGREAEAFF. The CDR3 nucleotides are TGTGCCAGCAGTTACACCTCAGGACGGGAGGCTGAAGCTTTCTTT.